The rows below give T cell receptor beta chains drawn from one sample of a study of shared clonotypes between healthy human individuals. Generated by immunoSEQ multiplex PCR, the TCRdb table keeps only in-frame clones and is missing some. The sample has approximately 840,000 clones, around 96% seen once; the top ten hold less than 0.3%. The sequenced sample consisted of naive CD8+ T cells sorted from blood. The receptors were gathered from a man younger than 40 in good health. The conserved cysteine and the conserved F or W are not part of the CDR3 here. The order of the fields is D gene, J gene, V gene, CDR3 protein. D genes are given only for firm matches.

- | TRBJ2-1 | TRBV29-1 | SVRGLKSSYNEQF
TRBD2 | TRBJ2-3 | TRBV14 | ASSQGWLAGYTDTQY
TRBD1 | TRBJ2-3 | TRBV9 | ASSVWDRGTDTQY
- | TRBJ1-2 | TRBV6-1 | ASSEYVDGSDGYT
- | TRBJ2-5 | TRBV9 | ASSPGRTGAQETQY
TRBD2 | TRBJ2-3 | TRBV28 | ASSSLTITGRLAGDQADTQY
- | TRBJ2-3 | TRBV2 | ASSDGRVTDTQY
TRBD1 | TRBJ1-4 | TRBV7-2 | ASSPDRESEKLF
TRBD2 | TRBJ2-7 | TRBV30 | AWKRLATTYEQY
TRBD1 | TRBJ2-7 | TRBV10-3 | AISADRGNEQY
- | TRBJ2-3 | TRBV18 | ASSPPSDYPRRLRDTQY
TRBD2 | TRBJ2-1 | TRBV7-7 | ASSLGSGRGRNEQF
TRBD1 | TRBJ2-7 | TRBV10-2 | ASQKPGQGTYEQY
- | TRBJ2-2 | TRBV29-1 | SVLLLGQGFGELF
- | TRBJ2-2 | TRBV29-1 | SVVGRVNTGELF
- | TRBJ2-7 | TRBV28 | ASSLDLGQQY
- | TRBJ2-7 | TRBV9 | ASSRAAFSYEQY
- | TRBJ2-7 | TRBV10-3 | AISEGQLYEQY
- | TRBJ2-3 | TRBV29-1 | SVEQVGADTQY
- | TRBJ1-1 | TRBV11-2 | ASSLDREAF
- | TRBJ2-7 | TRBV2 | ASSEWGEGITAYEQY
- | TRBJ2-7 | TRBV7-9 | ASSLVLRESGDEQY
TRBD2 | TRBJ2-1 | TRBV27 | ASSIGLAGDNEQF